These 16 T cell receptor beta chains share one sample of origin, sequenced in a study of technical replicates of blood from a few donors. Data came from immunoSEQ multiplex PCR; TCRdb stores just in-frame clones and leaves some out. The sample shows around 56,000 clones, 90% to 95% of them seen only once. Material for sequencing was PBMCs. All receptors come from a human donor in good health. Some clones in this sample may be carry-over from other donors' samples.

CDR3 nucleotides: TGCGCCAGCAGCCCGGCGGGACTAGCGGGAGTAAATGAGCAGTTCTTC. This sequence encodes CASSPAGLAGVNEQFF. This sequence joins TRBV5-1 and TRBJ2-1; 14 nucleotides align to TRBD2. The germline V gene has CDR1 SGHRS and CDR2 YFSETQ. This CDR3 has 16 residues. V was pared by 4 bases and J by 7 bases, with 7 bases of the junction left unmatched.

The chain employs TRBV6-5 and TRBJ2-1; D is undetermined. This CDR3 contains 15 residues. With 6 bases removed from V and 2 bases from J, the gap between germline ends came to 14 bases. Germline V gene data show CDR1 as MNHEY and CDR2 as SVGAGI. CDR3: CASRPHHPTYNEQFF. DNA of the CDR3: TGTGCCAGCAGACCACACCACCCAACCTACAATGAGCAGTTCTTC.

The rearrangement joins TRBV7-9 to TRBJ2-7; 7 bases agree with TRBD1. This CDR3 comprises 13 residues. Germline V gene data show CDR1 as SEHNR and CDR2 as FQNEAQ (reference sequence). V shed 4 bases, J shed 6 bases, and the junction held 6 bases outside the gene matches. In nucleotides, the CDR3 is TGTGCCAGCAGCTATAGACAGGGCCTCGAGCAGTACTTC. Amino acid sequence: CASSYRQGLEQYF.

The CDR3 DNA sequence: TGTGCCAGCAGCCCAGGACTAGCGGGGGGGCCCGAGACCCAGTACTTC. It specifies CASSPGLAGGPETQYF. The V and J genes are TRBV7-2 and TRBJ2-5; 15 positions match TRBD2. The CDR3 covers 16 residues. Germline V gives CDR1 SGHTA, CDR2 FQGNSA. The J segment lost 5 bases and the V segment lost 5 bases, leaving 6 bases of the junction unmatched.

The rearrangement links TRBV7-2 to TRBJ2-7; 7 positions match TRBD2. The CDR3 sequence is 14 residues long. Germline V gene lookup returns CDR1 SGHTA and CDR2 FQGNSA. After removal of 4 bases from V and 2 bases from J, the junction contained 5 bases not matched to a gene. The CDR3 loop is CASSSQAGPYEQYF. In nucleotides, the CDR3 is TGTGCCAGCAGCTCCCAAGCGGGGCCCTACGAGCAGTACTTC.

V and J are TRBV7-8 and TRBJ2-1; D uncertain. In germline, CDR1 is SGHVS, CDR2 FQNEAQ. With 3 bases removed from V and 2 bases from J, the gap between germline ends came to 14 bases. The CDR3 extends over 16 amino acids. Here the CDR3 DNA reads TGTGCCAGCAGCTTCGACACCTCAGGAACCTACAATGAGCAGTTCTTC. Its translation is CASSFDTSGTYNEQFF.

The chain uses TRBV7-2 and TRBJ2-5; 8 nucleotides align to TRBD2. CDR3 size: 15 residues. V shed 6 bases, J shed 5 bases, and the junction held 11 bases outside the gene matches. Germline CDR1 is SGHTA and CDR2 is FQGNSA. The DNA for the CDR3 is TGTGCCAGCAGACCCAGCGGGAGTACGGGTGAGACCCAGTACTTC. It encodes CASRPSGSTGETQYF.

The rearrangement uses TRBV6-5 and TRBJ2-7, with 9 bases matching TRBD2. Germline V CDR1 and CDR2: MNHEY, SVGAGI. This CDR3 has 15 residues. Trimming took 7 bases from V and 6 from J; bases not matched to a gene: 13. CDR3 bases: TGTGCCAGCACCCCCGGGGCGGGAGGGCCCGGCGAGCAGTACTTC. Its protein product is CASTPGAGGPGEQYF.

This clone appeared a single time. This chain joins TRBV7-3 and TRBJ1-1, with TRBD1 matching over 10 bases. The V gene's germline CDR1 is SGHTA and CDR2 FQGTGA. The CDR3 loop spans 15 amino acids. Trimming took 5 bases from V and 3 from J; bases not matched to a gene: 6. This chain's CDR3 is CASSQTGGAHTEAFF. In DNA, the CDR3 is TGTGCCAGCAGCCAGACAGGGGGCGCCCACACTGAAGCTTTCTTT.

V usage is TRBV19 and J usage is TRBJ2-5; D remains ambiguous. The CDR3 is made up of 14 amino acids. Trimming removed 4 bases at V and 1 base at J, with 10 bases between. CDR1 and CDR2 (germline): LNHDA, SQIVND (reference sequence). This CDR3 reads CASSNYGPQETQYF. In nucleotides, the CDR3 is TGTGCCAGTAGTAATTACGGTCCCCAAGAGACCCAGTACTTC.

Only one count was recorded for this clone. V and J are TRBV7-2 and TRBJ2-2; D is possibly TRBD2 (6 bases). The CDR3 length is 13 residues. Looked up from germline, CDR1 is SGHTA and CDR2 is FQGNSA. Trimming removed 4 bases at V and 8 bases at J, with 11 bases between. The CDR3 loop reads CASSWRAWGELFF. The CDR3 nucleotides read TGTGCCAGCAGCTGGAGGGCCTGGGGGGAGCTGTTTTTT.

The chain employs TRBV6-4 and TRBJ2-1; 8 bases fit TRBD2. The CDR3 extends over 15 amino acids. Germline loops: CDR1 MRHNA, CDR2 SNTAGT. Trimming cost V 1 base and J 6 bases; bases outside gene matches: 5. In DNA form, the CDR3 reads TGTGCCAGCAGTGACTTGGTAGCGGGACGCAATGAGCAGTTCTTC. Translating it yields CASSDLVAGRNEQFF.

The chain links TRBV7-3 to TRBJ2-2, with TRBD2 matching over 8 bases. The CDR3 length is 15 residues. The ends lost 5 bases at V and 2 bases at J; junction bases unmatched: 4. Germline values: CDR1 SGHTA, CDR2 FQGTGA. This chain's CDR3 is CASSLIAGNTGELFF. Written as DNA, the CDR3 is TGTGCCAGCAGCCTTATAGCGGGAAACACCGGGGAGCTGTTTTTT.

J is TRBJ1-3 and V is TRBV12-5; D might be TRBD1 (5 bases). V gave up 0 bases and J gave up 2 bases, with 14 bases separating them. Germline values: CDR1 LGHNT, CDR2 FRNRAP. This CDR3 spans 17 amino acids. The CDR3 DNA reads TGTGCTAGTGGTTTGGTGGTCTTTAGGACAACTGGAAACACCATATATTTT. It codes for CASGLVVFRTTGNTIYF.

This clone is a singleton in its sample. The V and J genes are TRBV15 and TRBJ1-4; no definite D call. Trimming shortened V by 6 bases and J by 0 bases, and 14 bases separated the two germline ends. CDR1 LNHNV and CDR2 YYDKDF come from the germline V gene (reference sequence). The CDR3 spans 16 residues. For the CDR3, the DNA is TGTGCCACCAGTCCAGTCGGGCGGGCAACTAATGAAAAACTGTTTTTT. It translates to CATSPVGRATNEKLFF.

The chain has TRBV18 and TRBJ1-1, with D hard to call. With 3 bases removed from V and 0 bases from J, the gap between germline ends came to 8 bases. Looked up from germline, CDR1 is KGHSH and CDR2 is LQKENI. The CDR3 totals 14 residues. CDR3 loop: CASSPRDMNTEAFF. In DNA, the CDR3 is TGTGCCAGCTCACCCCGGGATATGAACACTGAAGCTTTCTTT.